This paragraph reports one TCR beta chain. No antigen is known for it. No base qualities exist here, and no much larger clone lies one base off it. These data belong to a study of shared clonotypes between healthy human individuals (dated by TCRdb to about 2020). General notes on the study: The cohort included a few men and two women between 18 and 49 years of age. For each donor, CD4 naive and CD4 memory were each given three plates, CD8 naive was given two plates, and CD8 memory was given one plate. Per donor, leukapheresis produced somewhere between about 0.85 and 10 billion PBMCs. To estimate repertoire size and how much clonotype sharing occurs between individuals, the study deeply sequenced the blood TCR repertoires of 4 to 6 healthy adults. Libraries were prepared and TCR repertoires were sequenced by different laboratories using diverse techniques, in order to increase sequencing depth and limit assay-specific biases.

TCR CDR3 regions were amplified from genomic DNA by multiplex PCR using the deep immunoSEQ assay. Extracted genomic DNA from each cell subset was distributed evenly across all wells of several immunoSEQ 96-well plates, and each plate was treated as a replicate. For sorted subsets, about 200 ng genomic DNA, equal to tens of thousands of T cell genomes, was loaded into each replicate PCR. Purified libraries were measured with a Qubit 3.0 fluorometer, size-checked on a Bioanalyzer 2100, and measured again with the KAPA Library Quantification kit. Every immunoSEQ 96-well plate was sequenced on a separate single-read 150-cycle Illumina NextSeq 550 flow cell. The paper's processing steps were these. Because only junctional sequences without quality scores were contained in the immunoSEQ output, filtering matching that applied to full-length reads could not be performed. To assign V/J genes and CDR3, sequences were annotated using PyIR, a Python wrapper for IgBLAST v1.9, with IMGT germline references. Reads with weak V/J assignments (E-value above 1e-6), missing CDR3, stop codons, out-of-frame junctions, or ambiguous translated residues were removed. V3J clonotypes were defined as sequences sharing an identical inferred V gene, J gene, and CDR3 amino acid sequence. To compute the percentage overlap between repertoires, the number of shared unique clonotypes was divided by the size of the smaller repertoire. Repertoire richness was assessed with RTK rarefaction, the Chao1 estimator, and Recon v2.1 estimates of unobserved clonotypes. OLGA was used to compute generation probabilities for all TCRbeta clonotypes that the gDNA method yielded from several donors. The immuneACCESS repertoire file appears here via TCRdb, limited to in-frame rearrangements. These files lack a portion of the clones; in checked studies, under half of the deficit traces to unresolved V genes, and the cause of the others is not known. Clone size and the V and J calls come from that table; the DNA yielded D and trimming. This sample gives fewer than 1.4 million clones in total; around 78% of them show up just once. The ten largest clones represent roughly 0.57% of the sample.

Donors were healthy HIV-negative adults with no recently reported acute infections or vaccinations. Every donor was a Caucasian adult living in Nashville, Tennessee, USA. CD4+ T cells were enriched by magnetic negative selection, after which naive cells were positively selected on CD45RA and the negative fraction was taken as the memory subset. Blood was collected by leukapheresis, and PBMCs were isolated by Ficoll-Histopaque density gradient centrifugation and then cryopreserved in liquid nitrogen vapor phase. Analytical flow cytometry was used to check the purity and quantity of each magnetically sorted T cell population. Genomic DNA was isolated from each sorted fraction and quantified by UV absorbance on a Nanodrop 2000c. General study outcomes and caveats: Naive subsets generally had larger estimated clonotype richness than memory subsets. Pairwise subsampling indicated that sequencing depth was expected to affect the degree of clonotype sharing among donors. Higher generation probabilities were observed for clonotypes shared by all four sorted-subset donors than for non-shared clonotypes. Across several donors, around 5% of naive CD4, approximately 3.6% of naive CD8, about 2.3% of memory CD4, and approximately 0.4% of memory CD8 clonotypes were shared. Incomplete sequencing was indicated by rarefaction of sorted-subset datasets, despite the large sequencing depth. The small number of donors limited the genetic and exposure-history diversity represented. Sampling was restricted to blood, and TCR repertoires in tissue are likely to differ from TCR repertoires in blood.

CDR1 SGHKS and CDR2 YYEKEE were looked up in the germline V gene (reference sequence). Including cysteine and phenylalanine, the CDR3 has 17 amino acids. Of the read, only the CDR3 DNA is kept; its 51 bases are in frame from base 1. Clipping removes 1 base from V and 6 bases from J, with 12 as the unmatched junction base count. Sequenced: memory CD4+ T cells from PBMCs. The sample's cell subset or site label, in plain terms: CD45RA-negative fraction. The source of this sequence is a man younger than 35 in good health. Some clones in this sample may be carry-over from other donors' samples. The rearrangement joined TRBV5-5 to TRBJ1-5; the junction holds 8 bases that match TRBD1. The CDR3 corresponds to CASSLTGGIRTGQPQHF. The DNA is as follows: TGTGCCAGCAGCTTGACAGGGGGGATAAGGACGGGTCAGCCCCAGCATTTT.